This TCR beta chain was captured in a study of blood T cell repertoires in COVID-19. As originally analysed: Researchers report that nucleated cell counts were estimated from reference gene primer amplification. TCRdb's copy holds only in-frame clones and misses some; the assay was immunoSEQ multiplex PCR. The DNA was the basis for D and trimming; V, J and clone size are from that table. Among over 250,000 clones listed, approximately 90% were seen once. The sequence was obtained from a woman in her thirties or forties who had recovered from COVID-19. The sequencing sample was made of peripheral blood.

CDR3 protein: CSASLSNYGYTF. The CDR3 DNA is TGCAGTGCTAGTCTCAGTAACTATGGCTACACCTTC. The rearrangement links TRBV20-1 to TRBJ1-2, with no clear D. The CDR3 runs to 12 residues. V lost 3 bases and J lost 1, with 6 bases in between. Per the germline V gene, CDR1 is DFQATT and CDR2 is SNEGSKA (reference sequence).